A selection of T cell receptor beta chains follows, all from one sample in a study of T cell changes during pregnancy in multiple sclerosis. Some clones are missing from TCRdb's copy, which holds only in-frame ones; the method was immunoSEQ multiplex PCR. The sample contains around 56,000 clones, 80% to 95% of which appear only once. This specimen consisted of peripheral blood, obtained in the third trimester of pregnancy. These receptors all stem from a female donor in good health, enrolled as a control in a pregnancy study. CDR3s include the opening cysteine and the closing phenylalanine or tryptophan. The D gene is left open where the match is weak. Clone size is not always given. Where it is, it says once, few, many or a class for expanded clones.

>NA|TRBV4-2|TRBJ2-1|NA
CASSQGLLSPHQFF
TGTGCCAGCAGCCAAGGGCTCTTGTCTCCCCATCAGTTCTTC
>NA|TRBV9|TRBJ2-2|TRBD2
CASSTRAGGNTGELFF
TGTGCCAGCAGCACGCGAGCGGGAGGGAACACCGGGGAGCTGTTTTTT
>NA|TRBV6-5|TRBJ1-4|TRBD1
CASSYSGRGHEKLFF
TGTGCCAGCAGTTACTCGGGCAGGGGGCATGAAAAACTGTTTTTT
>NA|TRBV6-5|TRBJ2-7|TRBD1
CASSYRDRGYYEQYF
TGTGCCAGCAGTTACCGGGACAGGGGGTACTACGAGCAGTACTTC
>NA|TRBV6-5|TRBJ1-5|NA
CASRRGGGNQPQHF
TGTGCCAGCAGGAGAGGCGGGGGGAATCAGCCCCAGCATTTT
>NA|TRBV21-1|TRBJ2-2|NA
CASSKLRGGELFF
TGTGCCAGCAGCAAACTCAGGGGAGGGGAGCTGTTTTTT
>NA|TRBV18|TRBJ1-1|NA
CASSPWTDLDTEAFF
TGTGCCAGCTCACCATGGACAGACTTAGACACTGAAGCTTTCTTT
>NA|TRBV6-1|TRBJ2-1|TRBD2
CASSDLLAGGPIEQFF
TGTGCCAGCAGTGACCTACTAGCGGGAGGGCCTATCGAGCAGTTCTTC
>NA|TRBV7-9|TRBJ1-3|NA
CASSPTDIYTIYF
TGTGCCAGCAGCCCGACGGACATTTACACCATATATTTT
>once|TRBV27|TRBJ2-7|TRBD1
CASSFLGQGEQYF
TGTGCCAGCAGTTTCCTCGGACAGGGGGAGCAGTACTTC
>NA|TRBV6-6|TRBJ2-7|NA
CASSPPPTVSYEQYF
TGTGCCAGCAGTCCGCCCCCGACTGTCTCCTACGAGCAGTACTTC
>NA|TRBV7-9|TRBJ2-5|TRBD1
CASSISGQGGETQYF
TGTGCCAGCAGCATTTCGGGACAGGGAGGGGAGACCCAGTACTTC
>NA|TRBV27|TRBJ1-2|TRBD1
CASSQTISQGAGTYGYTF
TGTGCCAGCAGTCAGACTATCTCGCAGGGGGCCGGCACCTATGGCTACACCTTC
>once|TRBV11-2|TRBJ2-5|NA
CASSLVGPPETQYF
TGTGCCAGCAGCTTAGTGGGGCCTCCAGAGACCCAGTACTTC
>once|TRBV5-4|TRBJ2-7|NA
CASSLRADTRNEQYF
TGTGCCAGCAGCTTGAGAGCGGATACCCGCAACGAGCAGTACTTC
>once|TRBV18|TRBJ1-3|NA
CASSPQGSGNTIYF
TGTGCCAGCTCACCTCAGGGGTCTGGAAACACCATATATTTT
>few|TRBV6-5|TRBJ1-2|NA
CASTRGKGYTF
TGTGCCAGCACCCGGGGGAAGGGCTACACCTTC
>NA|TRBV15|TRBJ1-1|TRBD1
CATSRVDRGNTEAFF
TGTGCCACCAGCAGAGTAGACAGGGGGAACACTGAAGCTTTCTTT
>NA|TRBV6-1|TRBJ1-2|TRBD1
CASSEGGTRGQVDGYTF
TGTGCCAGCAGTGAAGGGGGTACCAGGGGGCAGGTGGATGGCTACACCTTC
>few|TRBV19|TRBJ1-1|NA
CASSLRGGGNTEAFF
TGTGCCAGCAGTCTCCGGGGTGGAGGCAACACTGAAGCTTTCTTT
>NA|TRBV7-3|TRBJ2-1|TRBD2
CASSPLASVGGEQFF
TGTGCCAGCAGCCCACTAGCGTCGGTGGGAGGTGAGCAGTTCTTC
>NA|TRBV28|TRBJ2-1|TRBD2
CASSGLAGGSYNEQFF
TGTGCCAGCAGCGGTTTAGCGGGAGGTTCCTACAATGAGCAGTTCTTC
>NA|TRBV21-1|TRBJ1-1|NA
CASRTGDTEAFF
TGTGCCAGCAGGACAGGGGACACTGAAGCTTTCTTT
>NA|TRBV9|TRBJ2-5|TRBD1
CASSALTGAQETQYF
TGTGCCAGCAGCGCCCTTACAGGGGCCCAAGAGACCCAGTACTTC
>few|TRBV6-1|TRBJ2-7|TRBD1
CASRDRSSYEQYF
TGTGCCAGCAGGGACAGGTCCTCCTACGAGCAGTACTTC
>NA|TRBV9|TRBJ2-1|TRBD2
CASSVRSGGATYNEQFF
TGTGCCAGCAGCGTTCGAAGCGGGGGGGCCACCTACAATGAGCAGTTCTTC
>NA|TRBV27|TRBJ2-2|NA
CASSFLRRGELFF
TGTGCCAGCAGTTTCTTGCGCCGCGGGGAGCTGTTTTTT
>NA|TRBV19|TRBJ2-7|TRBD2
CASSIDHGRYEQYF
TGTGCCAGTAGTATAGATCACGGGAGGTACGAGCAGTACTTC
>NA|TRBV4-3|TRBJ2-2|NA
CASSQVFSGGELFF
TGCGCCAGCAGCCAAGTCTTTTCGGGCGGGGAGCTGTTTTTT
>NA|TRBV29-1|TRBJ1-2|NA
CSVEGRIQGNGYTF
TGCAGCGTTGAAGGGCGGATACAGGGAAATGGCTACACCTTC
>NA|TRBV7-6|TRBJ1-1|TRBD1
CASSLALGQEGAFF
TGTGCCAGCAGCTTAGCGCTGGGACAGGAGGGAGCTTTCTTT
>NA|TRBV6-5|TRBJ1-6|TRBD1
CASSTTGHDSPLHF
TGTGCCAGCAGTACGACAGGGCATGATTCACCCCTCCACTTT
>few|TRBV13|TRBJ2-3|NA
CASSPARGDTQYF
TGTGCCAGCAGCCCCGCTAGAGGAGATACGCAGTATTTT
>NA|TRBV6-6|TRBJ2-1|TRBD1
CASSYPGQGEGEQFF
TGTGCCAGCAGTTACCCGGGACAGGGGGAGGGTGAGCAGTTCTTC
>once|TRBV7-2|TRBJ2-6|NA
CASSLSRGRTSGANVLTF
TGTGCCAGCAGCTTAAGCAGGGGTCGGACCTCTGGGGCCAACGTCCTGACTTTC
>NA|TRBV19|TRBJ1-5|NA
CASSTGLLSNQPQHF
TGTGCCAGTAGTACAGGGCTGCTCTCCAATCAGCCCCAGCATTTT
>NA|TRBV9|TRBJ2-5|NA
CASSVSPSRWETQYF
TGTGCCAGCAGCGTTAGCCCTAGCCGGTGGGAGACCCAGTACTTC
>once|TRBV6-5|TRBJ1-1|NA
CASFPGNTEAFF
TGTGCCAGCTTCCCCGGGAACACTGAAGCTTTCTTT
>NA|TRBV6-6|TRBJ2-7|NA
CASSYGQGAYEQYF
TGTGCCAGCAGTTACGGGCAGGGTGCCTACGAGCAGTACTTC
>NA|TRBV30|TRBJ2-1|TRBD1
CASRTGTGVNEQFF
TGTGCCTCACGGACCGGGACAGGGGTCAATGAGCAGTTCTTC
>NA|TRBV5-1|TRBJ1-2|TRBD1
CASSWDRVMGYGYTF
TGCGCCAGCAGCTGGGACAGGGTAATGGGCTATGGCTACACCTTC
>NA|TRBV7-9|TRBJ1-3|TRBD1
CASSLSGGIGNTIYF
TGTGCCAGCAGCTTATCAGGGGGGATAGGAAACACCATATATTTT
>NA|TRBV10-3|TRBJ1-1|NA
CATFTQQNTEAFF
TGTGCCACGTTTACACAGCAGAACACTGAAGCTTTCTTT
>once|TRBV9|TRBJ2-1|NA
CASSVVSEEQFF
TGTGCCAGCAGCGTCGTTAGCGAAGAGCAGTTCTTC
>NA|TRBV7-2|TRBJ2-1|NA
CASSLEGSSYNEQFF
TGTGCCAGCAGCTTAGAGGGGTCTTCCTACAATGAGCAGTTCTTC
>NA|TRBV5-1|TRBJ1-4|TRBD1
CASSLQGAPNEKLFF
TGCGCCAGCAGCTTACAGGGGGCCCCAAATGAAAAACTGTTTTTT
>NA|TRBV5-4|TRBJ1-2|NA
CASSLESGMGYTF
TGTGCCAGCAGCTTGGAGAGCGGTATGGGCTACACCTTC
>NA|TRBV5-1|TRBJ2-1|TRBD2
CASRTSDYNEQFF
TGCGCCAGCAGGACTAGCGATTACAATGAGCAGTTCTTC
>NA|TRBV2|TRBJ2-1|TRBD1
CASKTDRGGNEQFF
TGTGCCAGCAAGACGGACAGGGGAGGGAATGAGCAGTTCTTC
>NA|TRBV19|TRBJ1-4|NA
CASRQATNEKLFF
TGTGCCAGTAGGCAGGCAACTAATGAAAAACTGTTTTTT